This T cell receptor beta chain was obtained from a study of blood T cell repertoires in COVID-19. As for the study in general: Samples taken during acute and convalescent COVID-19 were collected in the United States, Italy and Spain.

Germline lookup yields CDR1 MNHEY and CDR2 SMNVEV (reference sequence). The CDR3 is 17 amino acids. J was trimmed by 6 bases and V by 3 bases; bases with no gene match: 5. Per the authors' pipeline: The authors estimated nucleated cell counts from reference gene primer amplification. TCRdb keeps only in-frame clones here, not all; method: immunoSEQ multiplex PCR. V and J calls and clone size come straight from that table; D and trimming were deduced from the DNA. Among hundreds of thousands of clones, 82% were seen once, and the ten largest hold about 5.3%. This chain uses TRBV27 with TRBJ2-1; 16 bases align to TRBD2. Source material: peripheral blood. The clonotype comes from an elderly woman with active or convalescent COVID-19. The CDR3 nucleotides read TGTGCCAGCAGTTTTGGGACTAGCGGGGGGGCTTTCAATGAGCAGTTCTTC. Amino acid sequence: CASSFGTSGGAFNEQFF.